This is a list of T cell receptor beta chains from one sample in a study of blood T cell repertoires in COVID-19. Some clones are missing from TCRdb's copy, which holds only in-frame ones; the method was immunoSEQ multiplex PCR. The table lists around 180,000 clones, more than 70% of them singletons, with roughly 2.6% in the top ten. The sample consisted of peripheral blood. The receptors were sampled from a middle-aged man with active or convalescent COVID-19. Each CDR3 is given with its conserved first and last residue. A D gene is named only where the DNA matches it firmly. Part of the rows lack a size; the others show once, few, many or a class for expanded clones.

>TRBV30|.|TRBD2|TRBJ2-2
TGTGCCTGGGCCTACGGACTAGCGGGGGGTGACACCGGGGAGCTGTTTTTT
CAWAYGLAGGDTGELFF
>TRBV27|.|.|TRBJ1-2
TGTGCCAGCAGTTTCGGGAGCCTGGATGGCTACACCTTC
CASSFGSLDGYTF
>TRBV19|.|.|TRBJ2-5
TGTGCCAGTAGTATACGGCGTAGGGTGGCAGGGGGGCGGCAAGAGACCCAGTACTTC
CASSIRRRVAGGRQETQYF
>TRBV18|.|TRBD1|TRBJ1-1
TGTGCCAGCTCACCTCCGACAGGGGTGAACACTGAAGCTTTCTTT
CASSPPTGVNTEAFF
>TRBV6-1|.|.|TRBJ2-1
TGTGCCAGCAGTGAAGGACAGGAGTACAATGAGCAGTTCTTC
CASSEGQEYNEQFF
>TRBV19|.|.|TRBJ2-1
TGTGCCAGTAGTATATCCGATGAGCAGTTCTTC
CASSISDEQFF
>TRBV19|once|.|TRBJ2-7
TGTGCCAGTAGTTCTCCCTACGAGCAGTACTTC
CASSSPYEQYF
>TRBV12-3/TRBV12-4|.|.|TRBJ1-1
TGTGCCAGCAGTTTAAGCCAAAACACTGAAGCTTTCTTT
CASSLSQNTEAFF
>TRBV5-1|.|.|TRBJ1-1
TGCGCCAGCAGCTTCCATGCGATTTCCGAAGCTTTCTTT
CASSFHAISEAFF
>TRBV5-4|.|.|TRBJ1-3
TGTGCCAGCAGCCCCGGGGGAAACACCATATATTTT
CASSPGGNTIYF
>TRBV7-9|.|.|TRBJ1-1
TGTGCCAGCAGCTTTCCCGGACATCGGAACACTGAAGCTTTCTTT
CASSFPGHRNTEAFF
>TRBV5-6|.|.|TRBJ1-2
TGTGCCAGCAGCTTGGGACAGTCTGTCTATGGCTACACCTTC
CASSLGQSVYGYTF
>TRBV4-1|.|.|TRBJ2-7
TGCGCCAGCAGCCGGGCAGGGACACCTTACGAGCAGTACTTC
CASSRAGTPYEQYF
>TRBV7-3|once|TRBD2|TRBJ2-1
TGTGCCAGCAGCCGCCGCACTAGCGGGGGTTTTGGTGAGCAGTTCTTC
CASSRRTSGGFGEQFF
>TRBV5-1|.|.|TRBJ2-3
TGCGCCAGCAGCCCGGGACATCGTGGTCCAGATACGCAGTATTTT
CASSPGHRGPDTQYF
>TRBV5-1|.|.|TRBJ1-4
TGCGCCAGCAGCCAATTTTACGACTCTCCCAATGAAAAACTGTTTTTT
CASSQFYDSPNEKLFF
>TRBV6-1|.|.|TRBJ1-2
TGTGCCAGCAGTGAAGGGGGGGGCTTCGGCTACACCTTC
CASSEGGGFGYTF
>TRBV27|.|.|TRBJ2-5
TGTGCCAGCAGTTTCCGTCCCGGGTCCCAAGAGACCCAGTACTTC
CASSFRPGSQETQYF
>TRBV6-5|.|.|TRBJ1-5
TGTGCCAGCAGTTCGGACCCTAGGAGGGCTCAGCCCCAGCATTTT
CASSSDPRRAQPQHF
>TRBV5-4|.|.|TRBJ2-1
TGTGCCAGCAGCCCGGTCGGGATTAGCCTCGACAATGAGCAGTTCTTC
CASSPVGISLDNEQFF